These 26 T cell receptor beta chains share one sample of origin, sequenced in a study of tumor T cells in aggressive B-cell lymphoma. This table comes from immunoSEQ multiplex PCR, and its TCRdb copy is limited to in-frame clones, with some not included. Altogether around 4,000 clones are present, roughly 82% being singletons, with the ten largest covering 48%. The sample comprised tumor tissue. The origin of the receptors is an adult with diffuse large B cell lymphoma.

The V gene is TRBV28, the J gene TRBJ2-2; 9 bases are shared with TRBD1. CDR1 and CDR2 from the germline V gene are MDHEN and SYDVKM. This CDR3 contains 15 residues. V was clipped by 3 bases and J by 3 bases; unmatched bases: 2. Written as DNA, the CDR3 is TGTGCCAGCAGTTTGCGGGACAGGGACACCGGGGAGCTGTTTTTT. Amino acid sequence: CASSLRDRDTGELFF. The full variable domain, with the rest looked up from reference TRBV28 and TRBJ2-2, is DVKVTQSSRYLVKRTGEKVFLECVQDMDHENMFWYRQDPGLGLRLIYFSYDVKMKEKGDIPEGYSVSREKKERFSLILESASTNQTSMYLCASSLRDRDTGELFFGEGSRLTVL.

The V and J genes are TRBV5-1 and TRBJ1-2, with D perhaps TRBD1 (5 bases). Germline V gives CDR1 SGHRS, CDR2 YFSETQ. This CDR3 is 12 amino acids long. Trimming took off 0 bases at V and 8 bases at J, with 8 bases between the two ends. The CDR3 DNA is TGCGCCAGCAGCTTGGAGGGACTAGGCTACACCTTC. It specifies CASSLEGLGYTF. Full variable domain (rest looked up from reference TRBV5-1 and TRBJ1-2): KAGVTQTPRYLIKTRGQQVTLSCSPISGHRSVSWYQQTPGQGLQFLFEYFSETQRNKGNFPGRFSGRQFSNSRSEMNVSTLELGDSALYLCASSLEGLGYTFGSGTRLTVV.

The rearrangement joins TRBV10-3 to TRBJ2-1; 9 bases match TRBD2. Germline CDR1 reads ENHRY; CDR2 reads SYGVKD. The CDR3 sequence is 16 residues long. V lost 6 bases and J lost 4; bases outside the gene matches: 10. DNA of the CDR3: TGTGCCATCAGCGACCATAGCGGGAGAGGTTACAATGAGCAGTTCTTC. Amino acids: CAISDHSGRGYNEQFF.

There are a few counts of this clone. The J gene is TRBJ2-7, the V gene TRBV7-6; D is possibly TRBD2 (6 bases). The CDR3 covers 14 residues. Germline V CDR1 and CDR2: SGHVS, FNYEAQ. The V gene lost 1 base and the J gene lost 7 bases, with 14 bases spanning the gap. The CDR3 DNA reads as TGTGCCAGCAGCTTAGGTCCGGGGAGGAGGGAGCAGTACTTC. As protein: CASSLGPGRREQYF.

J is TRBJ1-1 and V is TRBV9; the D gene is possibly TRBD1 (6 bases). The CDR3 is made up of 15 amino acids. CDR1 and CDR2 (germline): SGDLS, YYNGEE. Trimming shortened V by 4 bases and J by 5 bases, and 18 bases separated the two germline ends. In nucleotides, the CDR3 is TGTGCCAGCAGCCCCGGCTTGGGGGCGCGGACTGAAGCTTTCTTT. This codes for CASSPGLGARTEAFF.

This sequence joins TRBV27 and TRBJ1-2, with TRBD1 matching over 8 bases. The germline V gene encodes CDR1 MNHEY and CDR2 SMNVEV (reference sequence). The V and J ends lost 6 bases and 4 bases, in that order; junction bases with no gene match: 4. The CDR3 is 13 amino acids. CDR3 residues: CASRGTGGYGYTF. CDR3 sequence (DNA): TGTGCCAGCAGGGGAACAGGGGGCTATGGCTACACCTTC.

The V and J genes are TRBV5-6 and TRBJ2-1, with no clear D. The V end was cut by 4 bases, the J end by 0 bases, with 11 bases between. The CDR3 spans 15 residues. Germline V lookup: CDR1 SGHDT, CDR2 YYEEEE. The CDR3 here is CASSLPKSSYNEQFF. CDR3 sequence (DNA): TGTGCCAGCAGCCTCCCGAAGAGCTCCTACAATGAGCAGTTCTTC.

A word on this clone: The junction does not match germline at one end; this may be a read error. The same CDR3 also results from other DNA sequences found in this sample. For the CDR3, the DNA is TGTGCCAGCAGCTACGGCCAGGATAATGAAAAGCTGTTTTTT. Encoded protein: CASSYGQDNEKLFF. V is TRBV5-6 and J is TRBJ1-4; D is unresolved. Germline lookup yields CDR1 SGHDT and CDR2 YYEEEE. This CDR3 is built from 14 residues.

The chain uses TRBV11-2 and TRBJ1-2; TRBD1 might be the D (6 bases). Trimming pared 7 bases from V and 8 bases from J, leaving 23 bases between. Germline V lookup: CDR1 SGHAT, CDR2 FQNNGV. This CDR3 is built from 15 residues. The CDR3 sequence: CASNQVLGRGYGYTF. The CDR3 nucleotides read TGTGCCAGCAACCAGGTCCTAGGGAGGGGGTACGGCTACACCTTC.

The CDR3 sequence: CASSLTASPKQFF. DNA of the CDR3: TGTGCCAGCAGTTTGACAGCCTCCCCAAAGCAGTTCTTC. The V call is TRBV27, the J call TRBJ2-1; D might be TRBD1 (5 bases). The germline V gene encodes CDR1 MNHEY and CDR2 SMNVEV (reference sequence). The CDR3 totals 13 residues. V was pared by 3 bases and J by 11 bases, with 14 bases between.

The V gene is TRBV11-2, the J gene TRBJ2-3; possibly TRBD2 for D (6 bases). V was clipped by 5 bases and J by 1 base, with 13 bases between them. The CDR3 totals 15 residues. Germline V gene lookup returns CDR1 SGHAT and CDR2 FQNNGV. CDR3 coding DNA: TGTGCCAGCAGCACTCGGGACTTTCGCACAGATACGCAGTATTTT. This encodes CASSTRDFRTDTQYF.

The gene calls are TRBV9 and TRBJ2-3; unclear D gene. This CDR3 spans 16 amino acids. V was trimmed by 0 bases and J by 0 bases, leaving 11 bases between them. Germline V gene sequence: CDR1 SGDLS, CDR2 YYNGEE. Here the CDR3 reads CASSVDAASSTDTQYF. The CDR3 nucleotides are TGTGCCAGCAGCGTAGATGCGGCGTCCAGCACAGATACGCAGTATTTT.

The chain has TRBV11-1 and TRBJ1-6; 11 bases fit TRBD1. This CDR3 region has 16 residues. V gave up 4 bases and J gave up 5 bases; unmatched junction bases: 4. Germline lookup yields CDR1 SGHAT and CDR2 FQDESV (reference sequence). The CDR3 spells CASSSRTGGDNSPLHF. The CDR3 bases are TGTGCCAGCAGCTCCCGGACAGGGGGCGATAATTCACCCCTCCACTTT.

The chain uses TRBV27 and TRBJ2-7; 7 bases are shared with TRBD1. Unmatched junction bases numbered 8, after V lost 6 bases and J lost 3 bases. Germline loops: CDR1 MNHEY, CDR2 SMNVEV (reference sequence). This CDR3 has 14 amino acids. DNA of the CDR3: TGTGCCAGCAGGTTCCGGACAGGCCACTACGAGCAGTACTTC. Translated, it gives CASRFRTGHYEQYF.

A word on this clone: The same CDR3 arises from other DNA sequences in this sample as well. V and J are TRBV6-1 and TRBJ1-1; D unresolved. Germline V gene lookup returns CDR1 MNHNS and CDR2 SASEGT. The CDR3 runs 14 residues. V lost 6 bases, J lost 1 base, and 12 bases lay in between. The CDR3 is CASSQSGRNTEAFF. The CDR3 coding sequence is TGTGCCAGCAGCCAGAGCGGTAGGAACACTGAAGCTTTCTTT.

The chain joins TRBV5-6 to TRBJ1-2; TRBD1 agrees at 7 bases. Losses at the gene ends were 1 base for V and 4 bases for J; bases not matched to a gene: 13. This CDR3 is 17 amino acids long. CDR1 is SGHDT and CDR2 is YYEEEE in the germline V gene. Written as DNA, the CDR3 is TGTGCCAGCAGCTTGCACCCCGACAGGGACGTATTCTATGGCTACACCTTC. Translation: CASSLHPDRDVFYGYTF. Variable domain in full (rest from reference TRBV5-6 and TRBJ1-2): DAGVTQSPTHLIKTRGQQVTLRCSPKSGHDTVSWYQQALGQGPQFIFQYYEEEERQRGNFPDRFSGHQFPNYSSELNVNALLLGDSALYLCASSLHPDRDVFYGYTFGSGTRLTVV.

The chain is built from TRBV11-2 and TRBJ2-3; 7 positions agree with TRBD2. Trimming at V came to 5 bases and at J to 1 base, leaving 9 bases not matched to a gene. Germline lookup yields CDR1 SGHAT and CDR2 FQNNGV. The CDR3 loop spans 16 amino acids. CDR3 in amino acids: CASSLVSGVGTDTQYF. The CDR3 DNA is TGTGCCAGCAGCCTCGTGAGCGGGGTTGGCACAGATACGCAGTATTTT.

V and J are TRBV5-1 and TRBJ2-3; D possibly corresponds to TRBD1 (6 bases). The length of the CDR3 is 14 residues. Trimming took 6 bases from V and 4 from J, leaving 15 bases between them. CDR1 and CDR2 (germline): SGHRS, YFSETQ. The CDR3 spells CASTTGFGADTQYF. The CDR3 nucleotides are TGCGCCAGCACCACAGGGTTCGGGGCAGATACGCAGTATTTT.

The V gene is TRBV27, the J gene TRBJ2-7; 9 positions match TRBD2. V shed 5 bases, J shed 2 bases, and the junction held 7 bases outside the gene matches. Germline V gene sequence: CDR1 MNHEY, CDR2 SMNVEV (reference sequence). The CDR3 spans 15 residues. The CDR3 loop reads CASSPGLAPTYEQYF. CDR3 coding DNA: TGTGCCAGCAGTCCCGGACTAGCGCCCACCTACGAGCAGTACTTC.

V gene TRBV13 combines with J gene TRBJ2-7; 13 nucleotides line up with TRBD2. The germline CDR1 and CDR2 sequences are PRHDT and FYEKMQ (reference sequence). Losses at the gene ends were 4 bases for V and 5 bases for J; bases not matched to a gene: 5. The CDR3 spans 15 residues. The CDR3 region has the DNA TGTGCCAGCAGCTCCGGACTAGCGGGAGTACACGAGCAGTACTTC. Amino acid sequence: CASSSGLAGVHEQYF.

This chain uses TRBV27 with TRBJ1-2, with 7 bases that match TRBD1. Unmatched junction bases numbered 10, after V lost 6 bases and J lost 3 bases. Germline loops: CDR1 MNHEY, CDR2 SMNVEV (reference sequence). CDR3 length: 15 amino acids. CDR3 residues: CASSLLGQGDYGYTF. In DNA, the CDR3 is TGTGCCAGCAGCCTCCTCGGGCAGGGGGACTATGGCTACACCTTC.

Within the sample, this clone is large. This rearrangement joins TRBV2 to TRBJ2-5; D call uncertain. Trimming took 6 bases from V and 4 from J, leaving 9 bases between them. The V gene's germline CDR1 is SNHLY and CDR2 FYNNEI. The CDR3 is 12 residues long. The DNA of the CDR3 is TGTGCCAGCAGGCACGATAGAGAGACCCAGTACTTC. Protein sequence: CASRHDRETQYF. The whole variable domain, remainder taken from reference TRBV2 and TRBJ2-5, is EPEVTQTPSHQVTQMGQEVILRCVPISNHLYFYWYRQILGQKVEFLVSFYNNEISEKSEIFDDQFSVERPDGSNFTLKIRSTKLEDSAMYFCASRHDRETQYFGPGTRLLVL.

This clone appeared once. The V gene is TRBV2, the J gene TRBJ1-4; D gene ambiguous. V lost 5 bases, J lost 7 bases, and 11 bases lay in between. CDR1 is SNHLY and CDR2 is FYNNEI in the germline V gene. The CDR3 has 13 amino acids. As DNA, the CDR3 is TGTGCCAGCAGTCAAGTAGGCGGTGAAAAACTGTTTTTT. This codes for CASSQVGGEKLFF.

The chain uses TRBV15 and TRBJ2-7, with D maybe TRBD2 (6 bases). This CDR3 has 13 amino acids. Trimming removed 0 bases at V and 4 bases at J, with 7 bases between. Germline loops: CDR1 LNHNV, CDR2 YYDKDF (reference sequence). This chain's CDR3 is CATSRDRGYEQYF. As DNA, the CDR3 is TGTGCCACCAGCAGAGATCGGGGGTACGAGCAGTACTTC. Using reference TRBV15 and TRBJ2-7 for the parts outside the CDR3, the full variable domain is DAMVIQNPRYQVTQFGKPVTLSCSQTLNHNVMYWYQQKSSQAPKLLFHYYDKDFNNEADTPDNFQSRRPNTSFCFLDIRSPGLGDTAMYLCATSRDRGYEQYFGPGTRLTVT.

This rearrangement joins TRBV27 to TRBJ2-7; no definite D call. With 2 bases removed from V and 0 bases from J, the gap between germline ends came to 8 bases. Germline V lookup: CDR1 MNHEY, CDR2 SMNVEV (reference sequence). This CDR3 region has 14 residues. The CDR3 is CASSLRVGSYEQYF. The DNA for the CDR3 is TGTGCCAGCAGTTTAAGAGTCGGCTCCTACGAGCAGTACTTC.

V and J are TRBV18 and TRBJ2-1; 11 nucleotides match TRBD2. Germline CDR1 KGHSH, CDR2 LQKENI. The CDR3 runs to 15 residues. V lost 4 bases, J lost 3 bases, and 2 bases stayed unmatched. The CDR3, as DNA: TGTGCCAGCTCACTAACTAGCGGGGGCTACAATGAGCAGTTCTTC. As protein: CASSLTSGGYNEQFF.